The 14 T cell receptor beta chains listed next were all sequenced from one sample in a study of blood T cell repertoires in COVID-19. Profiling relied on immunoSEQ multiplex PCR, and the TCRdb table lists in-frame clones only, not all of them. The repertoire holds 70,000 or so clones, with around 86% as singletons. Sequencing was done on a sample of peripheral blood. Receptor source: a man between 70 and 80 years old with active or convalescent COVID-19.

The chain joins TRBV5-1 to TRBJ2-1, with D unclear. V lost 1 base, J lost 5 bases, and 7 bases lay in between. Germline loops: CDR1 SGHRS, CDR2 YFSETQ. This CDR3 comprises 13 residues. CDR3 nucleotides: TGCGCCAGCAGCTTGCTTACAGACAATGAGCAGTTCTTC. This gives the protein CASSLLTDNEQFF.

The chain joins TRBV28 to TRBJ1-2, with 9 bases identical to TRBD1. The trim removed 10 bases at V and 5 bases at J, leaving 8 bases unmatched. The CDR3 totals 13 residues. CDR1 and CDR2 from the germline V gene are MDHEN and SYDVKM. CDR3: CAIPGQGRYGYTF. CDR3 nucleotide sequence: TGTGCCATCCCGGGACAGGGAAGATATGGCTACACCTTC.

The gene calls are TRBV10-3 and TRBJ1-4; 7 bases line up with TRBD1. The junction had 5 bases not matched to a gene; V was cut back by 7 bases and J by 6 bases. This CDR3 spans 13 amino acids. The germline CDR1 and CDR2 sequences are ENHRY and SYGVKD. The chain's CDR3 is CAITDRVDEKLFF. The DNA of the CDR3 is TGTGCCATCACCGACAGGGTAGATGAAAAACTGTTTTTT.

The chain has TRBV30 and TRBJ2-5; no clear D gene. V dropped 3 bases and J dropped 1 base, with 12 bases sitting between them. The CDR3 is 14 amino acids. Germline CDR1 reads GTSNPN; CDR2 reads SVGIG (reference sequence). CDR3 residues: CAWSSGGLQETQYF. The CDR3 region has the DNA TGTGCCTGGAGCTCAGGTGGGCTCCAAGAGACCCAGTACTTC.

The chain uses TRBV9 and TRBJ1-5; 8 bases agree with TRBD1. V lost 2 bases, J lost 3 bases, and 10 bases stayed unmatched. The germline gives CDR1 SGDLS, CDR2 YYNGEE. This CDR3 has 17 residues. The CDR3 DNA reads TGTGCCAGCAGCGTTACCCGGGACAGGTACTTCAATCAGCCCCAGCATTTT. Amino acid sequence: CASSVTRDRYFNQPQHF.

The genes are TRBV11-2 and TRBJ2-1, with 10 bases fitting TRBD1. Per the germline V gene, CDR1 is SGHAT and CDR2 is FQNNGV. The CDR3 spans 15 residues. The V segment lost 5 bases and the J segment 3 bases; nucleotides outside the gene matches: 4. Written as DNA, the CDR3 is TGTGCCAGCAGCCCGAGGACAGGGGGCTACAATGAGCAGTTCTTC. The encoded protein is CASSPRTGGYNEQFF.

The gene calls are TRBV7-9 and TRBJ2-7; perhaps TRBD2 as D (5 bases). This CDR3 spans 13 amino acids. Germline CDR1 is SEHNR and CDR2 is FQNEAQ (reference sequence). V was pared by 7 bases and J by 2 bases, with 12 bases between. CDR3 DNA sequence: TGTGCCAGCACCCTCGGGGTCCCCTACGAGCAGTACTTC. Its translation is CASTLGVPYEQYF.

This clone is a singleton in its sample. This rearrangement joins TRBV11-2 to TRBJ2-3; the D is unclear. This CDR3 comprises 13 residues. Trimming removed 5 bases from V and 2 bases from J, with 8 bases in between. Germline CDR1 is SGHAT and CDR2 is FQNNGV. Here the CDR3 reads CASSPQITDTQYF. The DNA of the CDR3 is TGTGCCAGCAGCCCACAAATCACAGATACGCAGTATTTT.

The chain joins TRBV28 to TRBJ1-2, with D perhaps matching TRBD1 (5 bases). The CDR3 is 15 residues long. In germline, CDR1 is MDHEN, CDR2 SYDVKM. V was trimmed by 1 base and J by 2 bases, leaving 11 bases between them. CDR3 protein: CASSLLVRQNYGYTF. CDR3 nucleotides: TGTGCCAGCAGTTTATTGGTCCGACAGAACTATGGCTACACCTTC.

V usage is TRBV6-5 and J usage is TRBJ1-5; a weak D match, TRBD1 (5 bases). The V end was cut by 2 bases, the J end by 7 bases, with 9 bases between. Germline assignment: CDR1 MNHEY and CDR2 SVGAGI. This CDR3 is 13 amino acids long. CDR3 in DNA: TGTGCCAGCAGTTACAACTGGGGCCAGCCCCAGCATTTT. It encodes CASSYNWGQPQHF.

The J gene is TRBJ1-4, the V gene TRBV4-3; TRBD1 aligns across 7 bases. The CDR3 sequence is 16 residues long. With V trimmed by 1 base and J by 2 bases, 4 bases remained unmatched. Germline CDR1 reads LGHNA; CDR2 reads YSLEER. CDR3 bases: TGCGCCAGCAGCCAAGGAGGGGGCCACACTAATGAAAAACTGTTTTTT. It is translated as CASSQGGGHTNEKLFF.

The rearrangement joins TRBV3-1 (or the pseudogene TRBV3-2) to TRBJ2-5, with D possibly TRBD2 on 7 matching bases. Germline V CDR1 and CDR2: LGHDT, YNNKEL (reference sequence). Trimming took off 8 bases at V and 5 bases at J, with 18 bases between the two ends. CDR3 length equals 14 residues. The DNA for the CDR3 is TGTGCCAGCTCACAGCGCGGGGGCGAGGAGACCCAGTACTTC. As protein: CASSQRGGEETQYF.

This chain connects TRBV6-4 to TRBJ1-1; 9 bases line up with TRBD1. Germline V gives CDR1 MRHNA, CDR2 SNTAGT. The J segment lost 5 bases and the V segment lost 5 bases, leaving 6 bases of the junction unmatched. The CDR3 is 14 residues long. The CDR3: CASSRDRVATEAFF. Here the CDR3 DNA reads TGTGCCAGCAGTAGGGACAGGGTGGCAACTGAAGCTTTCTTT.

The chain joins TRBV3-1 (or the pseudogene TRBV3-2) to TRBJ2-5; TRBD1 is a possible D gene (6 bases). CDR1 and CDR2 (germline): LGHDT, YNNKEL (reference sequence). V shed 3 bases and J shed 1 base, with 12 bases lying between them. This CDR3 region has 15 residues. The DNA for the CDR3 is TGTGCCAGCAGCCACTGGGGGCAGATCCAAGAGACCCAGTACTTC. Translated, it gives CASSHWGQIQETQYF.